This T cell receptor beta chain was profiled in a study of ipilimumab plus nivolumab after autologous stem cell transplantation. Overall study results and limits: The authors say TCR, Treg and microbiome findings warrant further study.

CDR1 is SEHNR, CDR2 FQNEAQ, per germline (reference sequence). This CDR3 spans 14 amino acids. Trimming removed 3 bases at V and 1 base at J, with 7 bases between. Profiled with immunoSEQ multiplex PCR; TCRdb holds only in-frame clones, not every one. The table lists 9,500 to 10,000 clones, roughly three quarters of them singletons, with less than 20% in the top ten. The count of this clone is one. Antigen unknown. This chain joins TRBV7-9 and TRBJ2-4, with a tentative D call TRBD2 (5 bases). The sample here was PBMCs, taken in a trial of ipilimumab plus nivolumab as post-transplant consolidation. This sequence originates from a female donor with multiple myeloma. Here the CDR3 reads CASSFREAKNIQYF. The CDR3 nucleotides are TGTGCCAGCAGCTTTAGGGAGGCCAAAAACATTCAGTACTTC.